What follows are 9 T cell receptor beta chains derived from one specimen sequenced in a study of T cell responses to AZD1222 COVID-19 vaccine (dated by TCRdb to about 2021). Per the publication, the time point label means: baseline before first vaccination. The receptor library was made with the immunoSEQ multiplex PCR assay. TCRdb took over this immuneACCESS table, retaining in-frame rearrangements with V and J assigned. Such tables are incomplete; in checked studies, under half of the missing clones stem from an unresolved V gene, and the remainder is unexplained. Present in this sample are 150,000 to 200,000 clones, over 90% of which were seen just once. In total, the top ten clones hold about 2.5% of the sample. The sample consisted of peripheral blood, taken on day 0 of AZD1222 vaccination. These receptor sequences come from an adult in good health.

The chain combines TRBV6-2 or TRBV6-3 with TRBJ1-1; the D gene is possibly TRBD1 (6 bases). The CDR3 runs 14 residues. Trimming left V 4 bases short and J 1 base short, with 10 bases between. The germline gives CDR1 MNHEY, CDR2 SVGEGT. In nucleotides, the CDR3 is TGTGCCAGCAGTTTGTTACAGGGGAACACTGAAGCTTTCTTT. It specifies CASSLLQGNTEAFF.

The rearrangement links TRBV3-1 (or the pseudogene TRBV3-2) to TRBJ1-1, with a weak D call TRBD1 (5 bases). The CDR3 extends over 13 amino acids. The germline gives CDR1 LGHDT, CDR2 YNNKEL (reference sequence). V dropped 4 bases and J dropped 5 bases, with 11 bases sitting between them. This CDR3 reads CASSRDPGTEAFF. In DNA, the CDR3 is TGTGCCAGCAGCCGGGACCCCGGGACTGAAGCTTTCTTT.

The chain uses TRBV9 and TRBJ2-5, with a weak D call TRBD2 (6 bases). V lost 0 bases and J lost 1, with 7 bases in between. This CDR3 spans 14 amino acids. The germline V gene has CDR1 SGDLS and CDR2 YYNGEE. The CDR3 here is CASSVGTTQETQYF. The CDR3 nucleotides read TGTGCCAGCAGCGTAGGGACTACCCAAGAGACCCAGTACTTC.

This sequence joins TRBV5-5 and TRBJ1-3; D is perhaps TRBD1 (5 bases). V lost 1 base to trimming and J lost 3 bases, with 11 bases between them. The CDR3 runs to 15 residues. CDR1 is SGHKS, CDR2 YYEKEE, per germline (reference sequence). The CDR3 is CASSLSQGSGNTIYF. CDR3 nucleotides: TGTGCCAGCAGCTTGAGCCAGGGAAGTGGAAACACCATATATTTT.

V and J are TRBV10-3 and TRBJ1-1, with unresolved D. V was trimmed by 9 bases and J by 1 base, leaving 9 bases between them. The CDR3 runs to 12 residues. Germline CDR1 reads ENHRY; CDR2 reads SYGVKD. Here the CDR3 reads CAMGSGNTEAFF. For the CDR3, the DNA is TGTGCCATGGGATCAGGGAACACTGAAGCTTTCTTT.

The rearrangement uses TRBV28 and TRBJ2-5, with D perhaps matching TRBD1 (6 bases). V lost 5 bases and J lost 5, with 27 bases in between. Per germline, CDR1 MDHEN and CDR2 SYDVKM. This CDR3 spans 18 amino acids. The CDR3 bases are TGTGCCAGCAGTCCCATCCGTACAGGGAACTGGTTTACGGAGACCCAGTACTTC. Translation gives CASSPIRTGNWFTETQYF.

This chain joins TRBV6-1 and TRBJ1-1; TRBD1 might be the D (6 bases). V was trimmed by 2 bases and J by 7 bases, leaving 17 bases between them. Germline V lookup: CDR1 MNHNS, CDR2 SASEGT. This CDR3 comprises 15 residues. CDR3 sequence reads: CASSERRDGGGEAFF. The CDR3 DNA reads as TGTGCCAGCAGTGAAAGAAGGGACGGGGGCGGTGAAGCTTTCTTT.

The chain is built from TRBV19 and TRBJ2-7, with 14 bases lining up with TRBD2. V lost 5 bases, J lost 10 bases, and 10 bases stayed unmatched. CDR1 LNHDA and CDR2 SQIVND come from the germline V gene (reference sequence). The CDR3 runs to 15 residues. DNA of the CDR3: TGTGCCAGTAGTCCCTCAAGGACTAGCGGGGGGACTCAGTACTTC. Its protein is CASSPSRTSGGTQYF.

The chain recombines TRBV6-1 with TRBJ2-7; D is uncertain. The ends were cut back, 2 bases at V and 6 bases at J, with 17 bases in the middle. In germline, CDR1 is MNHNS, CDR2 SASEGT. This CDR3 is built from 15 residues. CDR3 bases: TGTGCCAGCAGTGAAAGTCTAGGGCTAGGTGGCGAGCAGTACTTC. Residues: CASSESLGLGGEQYF.